The clone carrying this TCR beta chain was recorded a few times. The CDR3 runs 15 residues. CDR1 SGHRS and CDR2 YFSETQ come from the germline V gene. Trimming removed 0 bases from V and 2 bases from J, with 8 bases in between. TCRdb re-derived calls from the 5' RACE reads in MiXCR, one entry per CDR3 protein. The profile covers 60,000 to 65,000 distinct CDR3 sequences, with 25% to 35% appearing a single time and about 2.5% taken by the ten largest. The TCR originated in a female donor with breast cancer. The sequenced sample consisted of tumor-infiltrating naive CD4+ T cells sorted from the breast tumor. This sample's subset: naive CD4+ T cells, CD4+CD45RA+CD25-. The chain employs TRBV5-1 and TRBJ2-2; D is unclear. The CDR3 DNA reads TGCGCCAGCAGCTTGGCATCCCGAAACACCGGGGAGCTGTTTTTT. As protein: CASSLASRNTGELFF.